This TCR beta chain was observed in a study of blood T cell repertoires in COVID-19. Study-level background: PBMCs, B-cell-depleted T cells, or T cells were the source of the cDNA or gDNA that made up the material.

This clone came up a few times. Here immunoSEQ multiplex PCR was the method, and the copy in TCRdb shows in-frame clones only, minus some. The sample includes roughly 35,000 clones, over 70% of them seen just once. J gave up 8 bases and V 0 bases, and 8 bases lay outside the gene matches. There are 16 residues in the CDR3. Germline lookup yields CDR1 SGDLS and CDR2 YYNGEE. This chain connects TRBV9 to TRBJ1-4; 9 nucleotides agree with TRBD1. Sequenced: peripheral blood. The receptor was isolated from a man older than 75 with active or convalescent COVID-19. The CDR3 protein is CASSVGHGTGWEKLFF. DNA for the CDR3: TGTGCCAGCAGCGTAGGGCACGGGACAGGGTGGGAAAAACTGTTTTTT.